One sample yielded the 10 T cell receptor beta chains listed below, sequenced in a study of cytomegalovirus exposure and HLA in healthy donors. The repertoire was sequenced with immunoSEQ multiplex PCR; TCRdb's copy has only in-frame clones and lacks some. The table has around 150,000 clones, approximately 87% seen once; the top ten hold 5.7%. The sample comprised PBMCs. The receptor set was obtained from a woman in her twenties or thirties in good health and CMV-seronegative.

The sample holds a few counts of this clone. The J gene is TRBJ2-3, the V gene TRBV5-1; the D is unclear. Germline loops: CDR1 SGHRS, CDR2 YFSETQ. Trimming removed 2 bases from V and 0 bases from J, with 4 bases in between. This CDR3 has 13 amino acids. This CDR3 is CASSLISTDTQYF. The CDR3 DNA sequence: TGCGCCAGCAGCTTAATTAGCACAGATACGCAGTATTTT.

The chain carries TRBV5-4 and TRBJ1-2; TRBD1 aligns across 7 bases. The V and J ends lost 0 bases and 6 bases, in that order; junction bases with no gene match: 5. This CDR3 contains 14 residues. Germline-derived CDR1 and CDR2 are SGHNT and YYREEE (reference sequence). The CDR3 DNA sequence: TGTGCCAGCAGCTTGGTAGGGGGCGCCAATGGCTACACCTTC. This encodes CASSLVGGANGYTF.

The chain is built from TRBV6-5 and TRBJ2-7; D is unresolved. CDR1 MNHEY and CDR2 SVGAGI come from the germline V gene. The V end lost 5 bases, the J end lost 4 bases, and 15 bases lay between the germline ends. CDR3 length: 14 residues. CDR3 region: CASSRQSFQYEQYF. CDR3 DNA: TGTGCCAGCAGTAGGCAAAGCTTTCAGTACGAGCAGTACTTC.

The V and J genes are TRBV6-1 and TRBJ2-7, with 8 bases aligning to TRBD1. Per germline, CDR1 MNHNS and CDR2 SASEGT. The CDR3 has 14 amino acids. V was pared by 8 bases and J by 3 bases, with 9 bases of the junction left unmatched. The CDR3 reads CASAVPGQVYEQYF. The CDR3 DNA reads TGTGCCAGCGCGGTCCCGGGACAGGTCTACGAGCAGTACTTC.

This clone turned up a few times. The chain employs TRBV2 and TRBJ1-6; D remains unclear. This CDR3 has 14 amino acids. The V gene lost 4 bases and the J gene lost 7 bases, with 11 bases spanning the gap. Germline loops: CDR1 SNHLY, CDR2 FYNNEI. CDR3 sequence: CASSVTGTNSPLHF. Written as DNA, the CDR3 is TGTGCCAGCAGTGTTACGGGAACAAATTCACCCCTCCACTTT.

The V call is TRBV6-1, the J call TRBJ2-7, with D possibly TRBD2 on 5 matching bases. The germline V and J ends were trimmed by 8 bases and 6 bases, with 17 bases remaining between them. The length of the CDR3 is 13 residues. The germline V gene has CDR1 MNHNS and CDR2 SASEGT. CDR3 loop: CASQRTLASEQYF. The CDR3 coding sequence is TGTGCCAGCCAGCGTACCCTAGCCTCCGAGCAGTACTTC.

As for this clone: Other DNA sequences within the sample encode an identical CDR3. V is TRBV9 and J is TRBJ1-1; no clear D gene. The CDR3 is 13 residues long. With 0 bases removed from V and 0 bases from J, the gap between germline ends came to 3 bases. Per germline, CDR1 SGDLS and CDR2 YYNGEE. The CDR3 nucleotides are TGTGCCAGCAGCGTAGAGTTGAACACTGAAGCTTTCTTT. This encodes CASSVELNTEAFF.

The gene calls are TRBV7-9 and TRBJ2-7; D gene unclear. The CDR3 is 14 amino acids. V was cut by 2 bases and J by 6 bases, with 14 bases left in between. Germline CDR1 is SEHNR and CDR2 is FQNEAQ (reference sequence). This chain's CDR3 is CASSLSGPLSEQYF. The CDR3 DNA is TGTGCCAGCAGCTTAAGTGGACCCCTCTCCGAGCAGTACTTC.

Only one count was recorded for this clone. The chain carries TRBV7-9 and TRBJ2-7; 9 nucleotides match TRBD1. This CDR3 is built from 15 residues. J lost 1 base, V lost 2 bases, and 3 bases had no gene match. The germline V gene encodes CDR1 SEHNR and CDR2 FQNEAQ (reference sequence). The DNA of the CDR3 is TGTGCCAGCAGCTTAAGCGGGACAGGGTCCTACGAGCAGTACTTC. It yields the protein CASSLSGTGSYEQYF.

This clone was detected only once. This chain joins TRBV5-6 and TRBJ1-1; the match to TRBD1 covers 8 bases. CDR1 and CDR2 from the germline V gene are SGHDT and YYEEEE. The CDR3 length is 13 residues. With 2 bases clipped from V and 5 bases from J, the junction kept 2 bases outside the gene matches. The CDR3 DNA is TGTGCCAGCAGCTTAACAGGGGGAACTGAAGCTTTCTTT. Its translation: CASSLTGGTEAFF. Based on the CDR3 plus reference TRBV5-6 and TRBJ1-1, the full variable domain is DAGVTQSPTHLIKTRGQQVTLRCSPKSGHDTVSWYQQALGQGPQFIFQYYEEEERQRGNFPDRFSGHQFPNYSSELNVNALLLGDSALYLCASSLTGGTEAFFGQGTRLTVV.